The 16 T cell receptor beta chains reported below all come from one sample, sequenced in a study of TIL therapy for anti-PD-1-resistant metastatic lung cancer. The immunoSEQ assay was v3. The protocol was immunoSEQ multiplex PCR, while the TCRdb copy is restricted to in-frame clones and leaves out a portion. Of more than 35,000 clones listed, less than 75% are singletons. Time point meaning: pre-treatment sample, taken before nivolumab and TIL therapy. This sample comprised blood, obtained at baseline. The receptors originated from a person between 30 and 80 years old with non-small cell lung cancer.

The genes are TRBV7-9 and TRBJ1-6; the match to TRBD1 covers 8 bases. There are 13 residues in the CDR3. Trimming took 8 bases from V and 6 from J; bases not matched to a gene: 3. Germline CDR1 and CDR2: SEHNR and FQNEAQ (reference sequence). CDR3 protein: CASLTGANSPLHF. The CDR3 region has the DNA TGTGCCAGCTTGACAGGGGCTAATTCACCCCTCCACTTT.

The rearrangement joins TRBV6-4 to TRBJ2-3; 11 bases are a match to TRBD2. The CDR3 has 15 amino acids. Losses at the gene ends were 6 bases for V and 4 bases for J; bases not matched to a gene: 6. Germline CDR1 and CDR2: MRHNA and SNTAGT. CDR3 sequence reads: CASSALAGGADTQYF. The CDR3 region has the DNA TGTGCCAGCAGCGCGCTAGCGGGGGGTGCAGATACGCAGTATTTT.

The chain uses TRBV5-4 and TRBJ2-5, with no clear D. This CDR3 is 16 amino acids long. Germline CDR1 SGHNT, CDR2 YYREEE (reference sequence). V lost 1 base and J lost 4, with 17 bases in between. The CDR3 spells CASSLLWESPGETQYF. CDR3 DNA sequence: TGTGCCAGCAGCTTGTTGTGGGAATCACCCGGAGAGACCCAGTACTTC.

This sequence joins TRBV5-6 and TRBJ2-2; D might be TRBD1 (6 bases). The CDR3 extends over 15 amino acids. V lost 0 bases to trimming and J lost 6 bases, with 12 bases between them. CDR1 is SGHDT and CDR2 is YYEEEE in the germline V gene. In nucleotides, the CDR3 is TGTGCCAGCAGCTTGGGACCCGACAGGCCCGGGGAGCTGTTTTTT. This translates into CASSLGPDRPGELFF.

V gene TRBV4-3 combines with J gene TRBJ2-5; D is uncertain. Deletions cut 1 base from V and 0 bases from J, with 9 bases between. The CDR3 consists of 15 residues. In germline, CDR1 is LGHNA, CDR2 YSLEER. CDR3 nucleotide sequence: TGCGCCAGCAGCCAAGGGCAGACGAACCAAGAGACCCAGTACTTC. The encoded protein is CASSQGQTNQETQYF.

The chain employs TRBV5-1 and TRBJ1-3, with D unclear. CDR1 is SGHRS, CDR2 YFSETQ, per germline. V was cut by 4 bases and J by 1 base, with 12 bases left in between. The CDR3 loop spans 15 amino acids. The CDR3: CASSVDGQSGNTIYF. CDR3 DNA sequence: TGCGCCAGCAGCGTTGACGGTCAGTCTGGAAACACCATATATTTT.

The rearrangement uses TRBV19 and TRBJ1-2; D is ambiguous. Germline loops: CDR1 LNHDA, CDR2 SQIVND (reference sequence). This CDR3 comprises 15 residues. The ends were cut back, 4 bases at V and 7 bases at J, with 19 bases in the middle. The CDR3 loop reads CASSSGPHGGRGYTF. CDR3 nucleotide sequence: TGTGCCAGTAGTAGTGGGCCCCATGGCGGACGTGGCTACACCTTC.

This clone was recorded once. The chain carries TRBV10-2 and TRBJ2-2, with TRBD1 as a possible D gene (5 bases). The CDR3 totals 15 residues. V lost 8 bases and J 3 bases, leaving 16 bases between the germline ends. Germline V gives CDR1 WSHSY, CDR2 SAAADI. The DNA for the CDR3 is TGCGCCAGCGCCGGAATCAGGGTTTACACCGGGGAGCTGTTTTTT. Translating gives CASAGIRVYTGELFF.

The chain carries TRBV7-2 and TRBJ2-3; maybe TRBD2 (6 bases). Germline CDR1 SGHTA, CDR2 FQGNSA. V lost 4 bases to trimming and J lost 5 bases, with 25 bases between them. The CDR3 extends over 18 amino acids. Here the CDR3 reads CASSSDLMAGISGDTQYF. The CDR3 DNA sequence: TGTGCCAGCAGCTCCGACCTGATGGCGGGAATAAGCGGAGATACGCAGTATTTT.

The CDR3 is CASSVERGGNEQFF. CDR3 sequence (DNA): TGTGCCAGCAGCGTAGAGAGGGGGGGGAATGAGCAGTTCTTC. The V and J genes are TRBV9 and TRBJ2-1, with a possible D match to TRBD2 (7 bases). This CDR3 is built from 14 residues. The V and J ends lost 0 bases and 7 bases respectively, with 11 bases between them. Germline V gene lookup returns CDR1 SGDLS and CDR2 YYNGEE.

This chain links TRBV7-2 with TRBJ1-1; TRBD1 might be the D (6 bases). Trimming removed 2 bases at V and 4 bases at J, with 14 bases between. Germline V lookup: CDR1 SGHTA, CDR2 FQGNSA. The CDR3 runs 15 residues. CDR3 residues: CASSLLGRGSTEAFF. The CDR3 DNA sequence: TGTGCCAGCAGCTTATTAGGCAGGGGCAGCACTGAAGCTTTCTTT.

This chain joins TRBV12-5 and TRBJ2-3; D is undetermined. Trimming pared 6 bases from V and 2 bases from J, leaving 18 bases between. Per the germline V gene, CDR1 is LGHNT and CDR2 is FRNRAP. The CDR3 is made up of 16 amino acids. The CDR3 loop reads CASGYTRIKPTDTQYF. The CDR3 DNA sequence: TGTGCTAGTGGCTACACACGAATTAAGCCCACAGATACGCAGTATTTT.

The genes are TRBV7-6 and TRBJ2-7; TRBD1 matches at 7 bases. With 5 bases clipped from V and 4 bases from J, the junction kept 8 bases outside the gene matches. The CDR3 spans 14 residues. Germline loops: CDR1 SGHVS, CDR2 FNYEAQ. This CDR3 reads CASSPGLQGYEQYF. The CDR3 DNA reads TGTGCCAGCAGCCCTGGCCTACAGGGGTACGAGCAGTACTTC. Using reference TRBV7-6 and TRBJ2-7 for the parts outside the CDR3, the full variable domain is GAGVSQSPRYKVTKRGQDVALRCDPISGHVSLYWYRQALGQGPEFLTYFNYEAQQDKSGLPNDRFSAERPEGSISTLTIQRTEQRDSAMYRCASSPGLQGYEQYFGPGTRLTVT.

The chain joins TRBV5-6 to TRBJ1-2, with D possibly TRBD1 on 6 matching bases. This CDR3 comprises 13 residues. Germline loops: CDR1 SGHDT, CDR2 YYEEEE. V was shortened by 0 bases and J by 6 bases, with 9 bases between the two germline ends. As DNA, the CDR3 is TGTGCCAGCAGCTTGGCCCCAGGGGATGGCTACACCTTC. Amino acid sequence: CASSLAPGDGYTF.

V and J are TRBV19 and TRBJ2-3; D is uncertain. The CDR3 consists of 13 residues. V shed 6 bases and J shed 3 bases, with 10 bases lying between them. Germline V lookup: CDR1 LNHDA, CDR2 SQIVND (reference sequence). The CDR3 region is CASSSRITDTQYF. The CDR3 region has the DNA TGTGCCAGTAGCTCTCGGATAACAGATACGCAGTATTTT.

V usage is TRBV15 and J usage is TRBJ2-1; TRBD2 matches 7 bases. Germline V gene data show CDR1 as LNHNV and CDR2 as YYDKDF (reference sequence). The V gene end was trimmed by 2 bases and the J gene end by 16 bases; junction bases not matched to a gene: 8. There are 12 residues in the CDR3. The CDR3 spells CATSRLQTGGFF. The CDR3 bases are TGTGCCACCAGCAGACTCCAGACGGGGGGATTCTTC.